This passage covers 20 T cell receptor beta chains from one sample sequenced in a study of control samples from healthy donors and cancer patients. Using immunoSEQ multiplex PCR, the repertoire was profiled, and TCRdb retains in-frame clones only, with some absent. The sample lists some 160,000 clones; about 93% were seen once. Sequencing was carried out using blood. Receptors were obtained from a woman in her twenties or thirties in good health.

The sample holds one count of this clone. The rearrangement uses TRBV7-8 and TRBJ1-1, with 8 bases aligning to TRBD1. Germline V gives CDR1 SGHVS, CDR2 FQNEAQ. The CDR3 consists of 14 residues. The trim removed 5 bases at V and 1 base at J, leaving 3 bases unmatched. The CDR3 region is CASSAQGGNTEAFF. DNA of the CDR3: TGTGCCAGCAGCGCACAGGGGGGGAACACTGAAGCTTTCTTT.

This clone was observed once. Other DNA sequences in this sample translate to the same CDR3. The V gene is TRBV5-1, the J gene TRBJ2-3; 7 positions match TRBD1. This CDR3 is built from 14 residues. Trimming at V came to 4 bases and at J to 2 bases, leaving 4 bases not matched to a gene. Germline CDR1 SGHRS, CDR2 YFSETQ. The CDR3 DNA reads TGCGCCAGCAGCCCAGGGACAGCCACAGATACGCAGTATTTT. This codes for CASSPGTATDTQYF.

This clone was recorded many times. The rearrangement uses TRBV18 and TRBJ1-6; 8 bases line up with TRBD1. Germline CDR1 reads KGHSH; CDR2 reads LQKENI. V shed 4 bases, J shed 6 bases, and the junction held 2 bases outside the gene matches. The CDR3 has 14 amino acids. This chain's CDR3 is CASSLDRVNSPLHF. The CDR3, as DNA: TGTGCCAGCTCACTGGACAGGGTTAATTCACCCCTCCACTTT. Full variable domain (outside the CDR3, taken from reference TRBV18 and TRBJ1-6): NAGVMQNPRHLVRRRGQEARLRCSPMKGHSHVYWYRQLPEEGLKFMVYLQKENIIDESGMPKERFSAEFPKEGPSILRIQQVVRGDSAAYFCASSLDRVNSPLHFGNGTRLTVT.

J is TRBJ2-2 and V is TRBV6-4; 9 bases line up with TRBD1. The germline CDR1 and CDR2 sequences are MRHNA and SNTAGT. V lost 6 bases and J lost 1; bases outside the gene matches: 6. There are 16 residues in the CDR3. The CDR3 nucleotides are TGTGCCAGCAGCCAGGGGGACAGGGTGAACACCGGGGAGCTGTTTTTT. Amino acid sequence: CASSQGDRVNTGELFF.

This clone occurred once. This chain links TRBV28 with TRBJ1-5; 8 bases are shared with TRBD1. Germline V CDR1 and CDR2: MDHEN, SYDVKM. The CDR3 covers 15 residues. Trimming at V came to 5 bases and at J to 3 bases, leaving 6 bases not matched to a gene. CDR3 protein: CASSPWTGINQPQHF. The DNA of the CDR3 is TGTGCCAGCAGTCCCTGGACAGGGATCAATCAGCCCCAGCATTTT.

The rearrangement uses TRBV2 and TRBJ2-5, with D possibly being TRBD2 (5 bases). The ends were cut back, 8 bases at V and 5 bases at J, with 15 bases in the middle. The length of the CDR3 is 13 residues. CDR1 SNHLY and CDR2 FYNNEI come from the germline V gene. The CDR3 is CASLTRADETQYF. DNA of the CDR3: TGTGCCAGCCTGACGAGGGCGGACGAGACCCAGTACTTC.

Note on this clone: Germline and junction disagree at one end, which may indicate a read error. The chain is built from TRBV29-1 and TRBJ2-3; the match to TRBD1 covers 11 bases. The CDR3 runs to 16 residues. Germline CDR1 reads SQVTM; CDR2 reads ANQGSEA. CDR3 sequence: CSVEDRTGGGTDTQYF. In DNA, the CDR3 is TGCAGCGTAGAAGATAGGACAGGGGGCGGCACAGATACGCAGTATTTT.

The chain carries TRBV10-3 and TRBJ2-1; the D is unclear. The CDR3 has 13 amino acids. Trimming pared 4 bases from V and 4 bases from J, leaving 8 bases between. Per germline, CDR1 ENHRY and CDR2 SYGVKD. In DNA, the CDR3 is TGTGCCATCAGTGGAACAGATTACAATGAGCAGTTCTTC. Amino acids: CAISGTDYNEQFF.

The chain uses TRBV19 and TRBJ1-2; D ambiguous. V was clipped by 5 bases and J by 8 bases, with 12 bases between them. This CDR3 is built from 12 residues. Germline V gene data show CDR1 as LNHDA and CDR2 as SQIVND (reference sequence). The CDR3 protein is CASSPWTGGYTF. The CDR3 bases are TGTGCCAGTAGTCCGTGGACGGGAGGCTACACCTTC.

The chain links TRBV6-6 to TRBJ2-1; D may be TRBD2 (6 bases). Trimming took off 8 bases at V and 3 bases at J, with 17 bases between the two ends. CDR1 and CDR2 from the germline V gene are MNHNY and SVGAGI (reference sequence). The CDR3 contains 15 residues. The CDR3 DNA sequence: TGTGCCAGCTGCCCCGGAGGGAGTCTCTACAATGAGCAGTTCTTC. As protein: CASCPGGSLYNEQFF.

The CDR3 spells CASSFTGKQRGYTF. The CDR3 DNA is TGTGCCAGCAGCTTCACCGGGAAGCAAAGAGGCTACACCTTC. The chain is built from TRBV7-9 and TRBJ1-2; D remains ambiguous. With 3 bases removed from V and 8 bases from J, the gap between germline ends came to 16 bases. This CDR3 comprises 14 residues. CDR1 and CDR2 (germline): SEHNR, FQNEAQ (reference sequence).

This rearrangement joins TRBV7-9 to TRBJ2-5, with a weak D call TRBD2 (5 bases). V was trimmed by 5 bases and J by 1 base, leaving 11 bases between them. The CDR3 spans 14 residues. The V gene's germline CDR1 is SEHNR and CDR2 FQNEAQ (reference sequence). The CDR3 DNA sequence: TGTGCCAGCAGCCGCGCGGGTCTCCAAGAGACCCAGTACTTC. Its translation is CASSRAGLQETQYF. The full variable domain, in which reference TRBV7-9 and TRBJ2-5 provide the parts outside the CDR3, is DTGVSQNPRHKITKRGQNVTFRCDPISEHNRLYWYRQTLGQGPEFLTYFQNEAQLEKSRLLSDRFSAERPKGSFSTLEIQRTEQGDSAMYLCASSRAGLQETQYFGPGTRLLVL.

This chain links TRBV6-5 with TRBJ2-1; no reliable D call. The ends were cut back, 9 bases at V and 6 bases at J, with 18 bases in the middle. CDR3 length: 14 amino acids. Germline CDR1 and CDR2: MNHEY and SVGAGI. CDR3 in amino acids: CASKREAERNEQFF. CDR3 DNA: TGTGCCAGTAAACGAGAGGCTGAGCGCAATGAGCAGTTCTTC.

The gene calls are TRBV30 and TRBJ2-7; the match to TRBD2 covers 7 bases. The CDR3 totals 13 residues. The ends lost 5 bases at V and 6 bases at J; junction bases unmatched: 10. The germline V gene has CDR1 GTSNPN and CDR2 SVGIG (reference sequence). The CDR3 region has the DNA TGTGCCTGGCAGCGGGATAGCGCGGTCGAGCAGTACTTC. Its protein product is CAWQRDSAVEQYF.

This clone has just one count. The junction and the germline gene differ at one end; a read error may be behind it. This rearrangement joins TRBV7-8 to TRBJ2-1, with TRBD2 matching over 10 bases. CDR3 size: 17 residues. Germline assignment: CDR1 SGHVS and CDR2 FQNEAQ. The CDR3 DNA follows: TGTGCCAGCAGCCCCGGGACTAGCGCAATCTCCTACGATGAGCAGTTCTTC. Residues: CASSPGTSAISYDEQFF.

The chain combines TRBV5-1 with TRBJ1-2, with TRBD1 matching 9 bases. V dropped 2 bases and J dropped 6; count of bases not matched to a gene: 2. Per germline, CDR1 SGHRS and CDR2 YFSETQ. This CDR3 has 13 residues. CDR3 sequence: CASSFTGGDGYTF. In DNA form, the CDR3 reads TGCGCCAGCAGCTTTACAGGGGGCGATGGCTACACCTTC.

The V and J genes are TRBV6-5 and TRBJ2-7; 10 nucleotides match TRBD1. With 0 bases clipped from V and 5 bases from J, the junction kept 4 bases outside the gene matches. CDR3 length equals 15 residues. From germline, CDR1 is MNHEY and CDR2 SVGAGI. Here the CDR3 DNA reads TGTGCCAGCAGTTACTCAGAGACAGGGGGCAACGAGCAGTACTTC. It specifies CASSYSETGGNEQYF.

The gene calls are TRBV28 and TRBJ2-5, with TRBD2 identical over 7 bases. This CDR3 spans 13 amino acids. Losses at the gene ends were 3 bases for V and 7 bases for J; bases not matched to a gene: 5. Germline assignment: CDR1 MDHEN and CDR2 SYDVKM. The DNA for the CDR3 is TGTGCCAGCAGTTTGGGCGGCGGGGGGACCCAGTACTTC. The encoded protein is CASSLGGGGTQYF.

This chain joins TRBV7-2 and TRBJ2-3, with 9 bases identical to TRBD2. This CDR3 is 16 amino acids long. Per germline, CDR1 SGHTA and CDR2 FQGNSA. The J segment lost 1 base and the V segment lost 0 bases, leaving 2 bases of the junction unmatched. CDR3 protein: CASSLAGGRGTDTQYF. The CDR3 nucleotides read TGTGCCAGCAGCTTAGCGGGCGGGAGGGGCACAGATACGCAGTATTTT.

The count of this clone is one. The chain recombines TRBV4-1 with TRBJ1-5; D is ambiguous. V lost 1 base and J 2 bases, leaving 15 bases between the germline ends. The CDR3 length is 17 residues. The germline V gene has CDR1 MGHRA and CDR2 YSYEKL. CDR3 amino acids: CASSQGWPPGGNQPQHF. Here the CDR3 DNA reads TGCGCCAGCAGCCAAGGGTGGCCCCCCGGGGGCAATCAGCCCCAGCATTTT.